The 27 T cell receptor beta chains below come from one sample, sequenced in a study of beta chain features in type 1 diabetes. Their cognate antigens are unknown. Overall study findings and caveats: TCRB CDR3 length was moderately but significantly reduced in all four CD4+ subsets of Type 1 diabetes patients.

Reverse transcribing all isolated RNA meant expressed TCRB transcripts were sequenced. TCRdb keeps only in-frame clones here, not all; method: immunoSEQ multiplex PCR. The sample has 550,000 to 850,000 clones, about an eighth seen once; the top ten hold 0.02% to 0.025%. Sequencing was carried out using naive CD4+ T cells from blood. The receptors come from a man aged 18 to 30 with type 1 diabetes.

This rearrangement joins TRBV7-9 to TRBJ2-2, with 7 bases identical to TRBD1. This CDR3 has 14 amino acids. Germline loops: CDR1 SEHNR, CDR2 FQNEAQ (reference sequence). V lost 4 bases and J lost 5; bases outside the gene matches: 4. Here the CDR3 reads CASSSRDRTGELFF. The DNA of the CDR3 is TGTGCCAGCAGCTCCAGGGACAGAACCGGGGAGCTGTTTTTT.

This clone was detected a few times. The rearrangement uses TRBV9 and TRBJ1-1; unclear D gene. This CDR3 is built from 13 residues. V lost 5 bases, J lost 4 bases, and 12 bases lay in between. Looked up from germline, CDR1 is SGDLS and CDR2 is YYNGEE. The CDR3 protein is CASRHSGATEAFF. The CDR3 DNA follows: TGTGCCAGCAGGCACAGTGGAGCCACTGAAGCTTTCTTT.

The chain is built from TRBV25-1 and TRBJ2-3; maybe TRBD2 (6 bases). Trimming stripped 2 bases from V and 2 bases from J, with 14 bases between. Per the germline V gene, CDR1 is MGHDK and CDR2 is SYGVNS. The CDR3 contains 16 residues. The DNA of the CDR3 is TGTGCCAGCAGTGAAGGAGGGACCGGATACACAGATACGCAGTATTTT. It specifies CASSEGGTGYTDTQYF.

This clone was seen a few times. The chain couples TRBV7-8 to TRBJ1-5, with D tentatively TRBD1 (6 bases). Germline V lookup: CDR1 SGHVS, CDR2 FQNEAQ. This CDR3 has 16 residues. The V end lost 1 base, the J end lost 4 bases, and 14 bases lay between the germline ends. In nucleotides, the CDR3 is TGTGCCAGCAGCTTAGGGTCGCAGGGGATGAATCAGCCCCAGCATTTT. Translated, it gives CASSLGSQGMNQPQHF.

In DNA, the CDR3 is TGTGCCAGCAGCCCCGTTTTCGTAGGAGTGGGTGGAGATACGCAGTATTTT. Residues: CASSPVFVGVGGDTQYF. V gene TRBV11-1 combines with J gene TRBJ2-3; the D is unclear. Germline CDR1 is SGHAT and CDR2 is FQDESV (reference sequence). The CDR3 is made up of 17 amino acids. V was shortened by 5 bases and J by 5 bases, with 23 bases between the two germline ends.

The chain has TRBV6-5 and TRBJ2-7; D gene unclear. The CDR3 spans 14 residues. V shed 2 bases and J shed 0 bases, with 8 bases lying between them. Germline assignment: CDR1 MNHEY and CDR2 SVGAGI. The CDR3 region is CASSYGGTSYEQYF. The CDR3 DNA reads TGTGCCAGCAGTTACGGTGGCACCTCCTACGAGCAGTACTTC.

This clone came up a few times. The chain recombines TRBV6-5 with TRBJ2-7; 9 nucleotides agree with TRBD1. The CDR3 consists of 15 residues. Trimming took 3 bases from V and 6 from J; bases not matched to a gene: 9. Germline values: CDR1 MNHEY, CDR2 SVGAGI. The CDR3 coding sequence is TGTGCCAGCAGTTATCACCGGGACAGGGAGGTCGAGCAGTACTTC. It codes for CASSYHRDREVEQYF.

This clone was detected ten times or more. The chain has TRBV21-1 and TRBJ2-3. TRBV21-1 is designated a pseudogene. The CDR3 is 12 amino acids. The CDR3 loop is CASSMPTDTQYF. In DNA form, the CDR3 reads TGTGCCAGCAGCATGCCCACAGATACGCAGTATTTT.

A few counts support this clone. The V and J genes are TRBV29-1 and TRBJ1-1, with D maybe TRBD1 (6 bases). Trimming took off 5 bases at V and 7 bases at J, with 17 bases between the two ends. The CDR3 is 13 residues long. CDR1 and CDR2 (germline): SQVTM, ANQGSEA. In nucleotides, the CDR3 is TGCAGCGTTAGGGGGGCCCCGAACGGTGAAGCTTTCTTT. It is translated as CSVRGAPNGEAFF. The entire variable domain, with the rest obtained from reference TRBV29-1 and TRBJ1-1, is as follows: SAVISQKPSRDICQRGTSLTIQCQVDSQVTMMFWYRQQPGQSLTLIATANQGSEATYESGFVIDKFPISRPNLTFSTLTVSNMSPEDSSIYLCSVRGAPNGEAFFGQGTRLTVV.

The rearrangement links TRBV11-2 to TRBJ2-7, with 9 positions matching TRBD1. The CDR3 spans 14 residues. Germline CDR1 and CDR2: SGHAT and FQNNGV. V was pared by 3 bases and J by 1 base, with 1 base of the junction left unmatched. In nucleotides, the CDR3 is TGTGCCAGCAGCTTCGGACAGGGGTCCTACGAGCAGTACTTC. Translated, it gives CASSFGQGSYEQYF.

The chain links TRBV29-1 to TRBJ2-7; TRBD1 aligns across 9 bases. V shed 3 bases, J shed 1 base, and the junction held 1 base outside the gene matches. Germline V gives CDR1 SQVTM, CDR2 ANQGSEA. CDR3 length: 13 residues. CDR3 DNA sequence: TGCAGCGTTGACGGGACAGGGTCCTACGAGCAGTACTTC. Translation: CSVDGTGSYEQYF.

Here the CDR3 reads CASSPPGRVETQYF. CDR3 in DNA: TGTGCCAGCAGCCCCCCGGGTCGGGTAGAGACCCAGTACTTC. This rearrangement joins TRBV7-2 to TRBJ2-5, with unresolved D. The germline V and J ends were trimmed by 5 bases and 4 bases, with 14 bases remaining between them. There are 14 residues in the CDR3. Germline values: CDR1 SGHTA, CDR2 FQGNSA.

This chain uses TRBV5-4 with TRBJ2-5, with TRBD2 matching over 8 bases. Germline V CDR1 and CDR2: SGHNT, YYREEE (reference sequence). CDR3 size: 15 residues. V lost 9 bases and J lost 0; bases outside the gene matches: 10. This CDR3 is CAIRRSGGNQETQYF. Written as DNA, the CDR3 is TGTGCCATCCGGAGGAGCGGGGGTAACCAAGAGACCCAGTACTTC.

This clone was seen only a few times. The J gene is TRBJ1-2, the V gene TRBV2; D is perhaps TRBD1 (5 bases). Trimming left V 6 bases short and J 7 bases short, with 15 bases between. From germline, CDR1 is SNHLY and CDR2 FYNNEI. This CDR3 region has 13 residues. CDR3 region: CASRGTSQGGYTF. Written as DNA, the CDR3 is TGTGCCAGCAGGGGCACCAGCCAGGGTGGCTACACCTTC.

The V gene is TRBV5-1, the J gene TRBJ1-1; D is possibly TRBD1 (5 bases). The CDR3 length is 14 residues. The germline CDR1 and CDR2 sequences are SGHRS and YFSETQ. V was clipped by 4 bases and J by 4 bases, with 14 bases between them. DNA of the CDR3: TGCGCCAGCAGCGACCAGGGAATCGGCACTGAAGCTTTCTTT. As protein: CASSDQGIGTEAFF.

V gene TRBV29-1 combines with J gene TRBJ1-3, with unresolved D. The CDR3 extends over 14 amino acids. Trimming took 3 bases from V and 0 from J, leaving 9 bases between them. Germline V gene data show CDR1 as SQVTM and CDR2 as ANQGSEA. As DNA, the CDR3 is TGCAGCGTTGATCCCTTGGGCTCTGGAAACACCATATATTTT. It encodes CSVDPLGSGNTIYF.

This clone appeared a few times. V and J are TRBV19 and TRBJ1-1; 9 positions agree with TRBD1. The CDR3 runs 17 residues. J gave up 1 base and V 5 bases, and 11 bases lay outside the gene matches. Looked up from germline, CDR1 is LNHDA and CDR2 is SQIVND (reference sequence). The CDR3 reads CASSSVRDRAGNTEAFF. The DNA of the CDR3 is TGTGCCAGTAGTTCCGTCCGGGACAGGGCTGGGAACACTGAAGCTTTCTTT. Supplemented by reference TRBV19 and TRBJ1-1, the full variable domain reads DGGITQSPKYLFRKEGQNVTLSCEQNLNHDAMYWYRQDPGQGLRLIYYSQIVNDFQKGDIAEGYSVSREKKESFPLTVTSAQKNPTAFYLCASSSVRDRAGNTEAFFGQGTRLTVV.

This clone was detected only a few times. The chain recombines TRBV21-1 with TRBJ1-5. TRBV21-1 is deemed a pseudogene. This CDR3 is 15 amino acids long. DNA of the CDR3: TGTGCCAGCTCACAAGGGAAAACAAGGAATCAGCCCCAGCATTTT. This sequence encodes CASSQGKTRNQPQHF.

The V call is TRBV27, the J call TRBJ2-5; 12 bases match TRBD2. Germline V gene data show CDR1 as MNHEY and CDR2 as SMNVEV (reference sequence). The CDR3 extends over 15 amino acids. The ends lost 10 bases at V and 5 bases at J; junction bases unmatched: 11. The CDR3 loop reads CATGLAGPAGETQYF. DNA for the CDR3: TGTGCCACCGGACTAGCGGGGCCCGCGGGGGAGACCCAGTACTTC.

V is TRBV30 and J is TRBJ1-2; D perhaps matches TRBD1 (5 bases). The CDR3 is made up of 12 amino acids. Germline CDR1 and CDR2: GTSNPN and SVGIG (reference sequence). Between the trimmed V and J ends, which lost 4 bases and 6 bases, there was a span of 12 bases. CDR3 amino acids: CAWKLTADGYTF. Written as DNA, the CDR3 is TGTGCCTGGAAGCTGACAGCGGATGGCTACACCTTC.

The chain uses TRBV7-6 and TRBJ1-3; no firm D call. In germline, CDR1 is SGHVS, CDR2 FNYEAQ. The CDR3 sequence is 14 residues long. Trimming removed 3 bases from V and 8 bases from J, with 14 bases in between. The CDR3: CASSFDGLGDTIYF. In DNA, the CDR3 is TGTGCCAGCAGCTTCGACGGTCTGGGCGACACCATATATTTT.

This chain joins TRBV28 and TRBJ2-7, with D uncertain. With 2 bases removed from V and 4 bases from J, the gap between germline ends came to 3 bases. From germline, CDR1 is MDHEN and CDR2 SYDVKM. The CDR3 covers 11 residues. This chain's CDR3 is CASSLQYEQYF. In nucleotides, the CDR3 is TGTGCCAGCAGTTTACAGTACGAGCAGTACTTC.

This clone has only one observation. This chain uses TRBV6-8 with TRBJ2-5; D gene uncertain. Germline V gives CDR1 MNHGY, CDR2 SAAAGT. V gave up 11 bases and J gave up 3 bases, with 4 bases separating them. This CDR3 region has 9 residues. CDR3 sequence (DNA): TGTGCCGGAAAAGAGACCCAGTACTTC. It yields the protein CAGKETQYF.

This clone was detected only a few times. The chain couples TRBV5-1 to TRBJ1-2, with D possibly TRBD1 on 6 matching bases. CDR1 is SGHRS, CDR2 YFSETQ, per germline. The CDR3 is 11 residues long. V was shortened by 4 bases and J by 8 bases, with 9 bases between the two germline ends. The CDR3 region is CASSPGAGYTF. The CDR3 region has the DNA TGCGCCAGCAGCCCGGGGGCGGGCTACACCTTC.

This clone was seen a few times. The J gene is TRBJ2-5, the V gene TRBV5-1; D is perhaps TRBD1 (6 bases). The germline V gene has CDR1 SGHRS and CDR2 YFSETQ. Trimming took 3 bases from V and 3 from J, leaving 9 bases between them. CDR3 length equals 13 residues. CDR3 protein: CASSYRTEETQYF. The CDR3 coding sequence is TGCGCCAGCAGCTACCGGACAGAAGAGACCCAGTACTTC. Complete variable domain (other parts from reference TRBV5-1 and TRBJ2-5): KAGVTQTPRYLIKTRGQQVTLSCSPISGHRSVSWYQQTPGQGLQFLFEYFSETQRNKGNFPGRFSGRQFSNSRSEMNVSTLELGDSALYLCASSYRTEETQYFGPGTRLLVL.

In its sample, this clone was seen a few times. DNA for the CDR3: TGTGCCAGCAGCTCCGACAGGGGCTCCTACAATGAGCAGTTCTTC. Residues: CASSSDRGSYNEQFF. V is TRBV7-2 and J is TRBJ2-1; 8 nucleotides agree with TRBD1. The CDR3 runs to 15 residues. The germline V gene has CDR1 SGHTA and CDR2 FQGNSA. J lost 0 bases, V lost 4 bases, and 2 bases had no gene match.

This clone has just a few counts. The CDR3 loop is CASSLIQPPGQFF. The CDR3 DNA follows: TGTGCCAGCAGCTTGATACAGCCTCCCGGGCAGTTCTTC. The V gene is TRBV5-6, the J gene TRBJ2-1; D unclear. This CDR3 contains 13 residues. Germline-derived CDR1 and CDR2 are SGHDT and YYEEEE. V shed 1 base and J shed 12 bases, with 14 bases lying between them. Complete variable domain (other parts from reference TRBV5-6 and TRBJ2-1): DAGVTQSPTHLIKTRGQQVTLRCSPKSGHDTVSWYQQALGQGPQFIFQYYEEEERQRGNFPDRFSGHQFPNYSSELNVNALLLGDSALYLCASSLIQPPGQFFGPGTRLTVL.